The 25 T cell receptor beta chains given below trace back to one sample, sequenced in a study of blood T cell repertoires in COVID-19. TCRdb's copy holds only in-frame clones and misses some; the assay was immunoSEQ multiplex PCR. The sample has some 270,000 clones; 75% to 90% are singletons. Sequenced input: PBMCs or T cells enriched from blood (not recorded which). The source is a woman between 40 and 55 years old who had recovered from COVID-19.

This clone was recorded once. In DNA form, the CDR3 reads TGTGCCAGCAGCAAGACGGGGGGAGATACGCAGTATTTT. It yields the protein CASSKTGGDTQYF. This sequence joins TRBV27 and TRBJ2-3; TRBD2 agrees at 7 bases. The J segment lost 5 bases and the V segment lost 6 bases, leaving 5 bases of the junction unmatched. The germline V gene has CDR1 MNHEY and CDR2 SMNVEV (reference sequence). The CDR3 runs to 13 residues.

The chain uses TRBV12-2 and TRBJ2-3; TRBD2 is taken as the D call from the table, unchecked against the DNA. TRBV12-2 constitutes a pseudogene. The CDR3 has 18 residues. CDR3 region: CASLGLAGVRASTDTQYF. The CDR3 bases are TGTGCAAGTCTGGGGCTAGCGGGAGTTAGGGCTAGCACAGATACGCAGTATTTT.

In this sample, this clone turned up once. The J gene is TRBJ1-5, the V gene TRBV6-5; 8 nucleotides match TRBD1. Germline V CDR1 and CDR2: MNHEY, SVGAGI. The trim removed 5 bases at V and 9 bases at J, leaving 9 bases unmatched. The CDR3 extends over 14 amino acids. Written as DNA, the CDR3 is TGTGCCAGCAGTCCGGACAGGGAGACGGGGCCCCAGCATTTT. Translating gives CASSPDRETGPQHF.

The rearrangement uses TRBV10-3 and TRBJ2-7, with 10 bases that match TRBD1. There are 15 residues in the CDR3. Germline CDR1 and CDR2: ENHRY and SYGVKD. J gave up 2 bases and V 0 bases, and 1 base lay outside the gene matches. CDR3 loop: CAISESGQGAYEQYF. DNA of the CDR3: TGTGCCATCAGTGAGTCCGGACAGGGGGCCTACGAGCAGTACTTC.

For this clone: The limits of the CDR3 on the DNA are not certain, so only TCRdb's listed CDR3 is given. This chain uses TRBV9 with TRBJ1-4. The CDR3 has 14 residues if both end residues are counted. Germline V gene lookup returns CDR1 SGDLS and CDR2 YYNGEE. The CDR3 region is CASSPTSGRGELFF.

The V call is TRBV7-3, the J call TRBJ1-1; D possibly corresponds to TRBD1 (6 bases). The germline V gene has CDR1 SGHTA and CDR2 FQGTGA. This CDR3 region has 14 residues. V lost 5 bases to trimming and J lost 1 base, with 11 bases between them. For the CDR3, the DNA is TGTGCCAGCAGCCGGGGGGGCAGGAACACTGAAGCTTTCTTT. This encodes CASSRGGRNTEAFF.

This chain connects TRBV7-2 to TRBJ2-1; unclear D gene. Per germline, CDR1 SGHTA and CDR2 FQGNSA. With 1 base removed from V and 7 bases from J, the gap between germline ends came to 11 bases. There are 14 residues in the CDR3. Here the CDR3 DNA reads TGTGCCAGCAGCTTAGTAACACTACCTAATGAGCAGTTCTTC. Residues: CASSLVTLPNEQFF.

The V gene is TRBV19, the J gene TRBJ1-1, with a weak D call TRBD1 (5 bases). The CDR3 spans 14 residues. CDR1 LNHDA and CDR2 SQIVND come from the germline V gene (reference sequence). V lost 3 bases to trimming and J lost 3 bases, with 11 bases between them. The CDR3 is CASSMFGGYTEAFF. Here the CDR3 DNA reads TGTGCCAGTAGTATGTTTGGGGGGTACACTGAAGCTTTCTTT.

The chain couples TRBV7-3 to TRBJ1-1; 9 bases align to TRBD1. Trimming cost V 0 bases and J 5 bases; bases outside gene matches: 4. The CDR3 is 15 amino acids. From germline, CDR1 is SGHTA and CDR2 FQGTGA. The CDR3 DNA sequence: TGTGCCAGCAGCTTAACCGGGACAGGGCAGACTGAAGCTTTCTTT. Translated, it gives CASSLTGTGQTEAFF.

This clone appeared a single time. The chain carries TRBV2 and TRBJ1-2; D call uncertain. The CDR3 is made up of 13 amino acids. The V and J ends lost 4 bases and 2 bases respectively, with 8 bases between them. CDR1 is SNHLY and CDR2 is FYNNEI in the germline V gene. The CDR3 is CASSVTGNYGYTF. DNA of the CDR3: TGTGCCAGCAGTGTCACCGGGAACTATGGCTACACCTTC.

The chain joins TRBV27 to TRBJ2-1; D unclear. In germline, CDR1 is MNHEY, CDR2 SMNVEV (reference sequence). V lost 4 bases, J lost 5 bases, and 9 bases lay in between. The CDR3 sequence is 13 residues long. Here the CDR3 reads CASSSAFHNEQFF. As DNA, the CDR3 is TGTGCCAGCAGTTCAGCGTTCCACAATGAGCAGTTCTTC.

This clone was recorded a few times. This chain's CDR3 is CASSRTGVGEQYF. In nucleotides, the CDR3 is TGTGCCAGCAGTAGGACAGGGGTGGGCGAGCAGTACTTC. The chain combines TRBV5-4 with TRBJ2-7; TRBD1 matches 9 bases. Per germline, CDR1 SGHNT and CDR2 YYREEE (reference sequence). The CDR3 spans 13 residues. V lost 5 bases, J lost 6 bases, and 6 bases stayed unmatched.

This chain links TRBV5-1 with TRBJ2-2; a possible D gene is TRBD2 (5 bases). V was shortened by 2 bases and J by 3 bases, with 11 bases between the two germline ends. The CDR3 extends over 15 amino acids. Germline CDR1 is SGHRS and CDR2 is YFSETQ. CDR3 loop: CASSLLSADTGELFF. The CDR3 DNA sequence: TGCGCCAGCAGCTTACTCTCAGCGGACACCGGGGAGCTGTTTTTT. The variable domain in full, completed from reference TRBV5-1 and TRBJ2-2, reads KAGVTQTPRYLIKTRGQQVTLSCSPISGHRSVSWYQQTPGQGLQFLFEYFSETQRNKGNFPGRFSGRQFSNSRSEMNVSTLELGDSALYLCASSLLSADTGELFFGEGSRLTVL.

The V gene is TRBV7-9, the J gene TRBJ1-1; TRBD1 is a possible D gene (5 bases). The V end lost 4 bases, the J end lost 4 bases, and 10 bases lay between the germline ends. This CDR3 is 13 amino acids long. Germline values: CDR1 SEHNR, CDR2 FQNEAQ (reference sequence). For the CDR3, the DNA is TGTGCCAGCAGCTCCCTGGGGGGCACTGAAGCTTTCTTT. Residues: CASSSLGGTEAFF.

The V gene is TRBV7-3, the J gene TRBJ2-5; 9 bases are a match to TRBD2. V trimming: 5 bases; J trimming: 5 bases; junction bases outside the gene matches: 9. CDR1 and CDR2 from the germline V gene are SGHTA and FQGTGA. The CDR3 consists of 15 residues. This CDR3 reads CASSLIAGVGETQYF. For the CDR3, the DNA is TGTGCCAGCAGCCTAATAGCGGGAGTGGGCGAGACCCAGTACTTC.

The chain couples TRBV5-1 to TRBJ2-5; D not resolved. The V gene's germline CDR1 is SGHRS and CDR2 YFSETQ. V lost 4 bases to trimming and J lost 2 bases, with 12 bases between them. The CDR3 runs to 14 residues. The CDR3: CASSVMAGQETQYF. CDR3 in DNA: TGCGCCAGCAGCGTCATGGCAGGTCAAGAGACCCAGTACTTC.

The rearrangement joins TRBV2 to TRBJ1-3; D remains unclear. The CDR3 length is 14 residues. The V end was cut by 7 bases, the J end by 4 bases, with 14 bases between. Per germline, CDR1 SNHLY and CDR2 FYNNEI. This CDR3 reads CASMAGSAGNTIYF. In nucleotides, the CDR3 is TGTGCCAGCATGGCGGGGTCCGCCGGAAACACCATATATTTT.

This chain links TRBV14 with TRBJ2-1; D uncertain. The CDR3 loop spans 16 amino acids. The V end was cut by 0 bases, the J end by 0 bases, with 9 bases between. The germline V gene encodes CDR1 SGHDN and CDR2 FVKESK. The DNA for the CDR3 is TGTGCCAGCAGCCAAGATTCCAGATACTCCTACAATGAGCAGTTCTTC. Translation gives CASSQDSRYSYNEQFF.

The rearrangement uses TRBV9 and TRBJ2-3; D uncertain. The CDR3 is 14 residues long. With 4 bases removed from V and 4 bases from J, the gap between germline ends came to 13 bases. Germline loops: CDR1 SGDLS, CDR2 YYNGEE. In DNA form, the CDR3 reads TGTGCCAGCAGCTCCCGGTGGCAGGCAGATACGCAGTATTTT. It translates to CASSSRWQADTQYF.

The V gene is TRBV6-5, the J gene TRBJ1-2; D might be TRBD1 (5 bases). The CDR3 sequence is 13 residues long. V was pared by 6 bases and J by 1 base, with 9 bases between. Germline lookup yields CDR1 MNHEY and CDR2 SVGAGI. Here the CDR3 DNA reads TGTGCCAGCAGGGTGACAGATAACTATGGCTACACCTTC. It yields the protein CASRVTDNYGYTF.

The gene calls are TRBV4-1 and TRBJ1-5, with unresolved D. In germline, CDR1 is MGHRA, CDR2 YSYEKL. The CDR3 is made up of 17 amino acids. Trimming took 1 base from V and 3 from J, leaving 16 bases between them. DNA for the CDR3: TGCGCCAGCAGCCAAGGAGTGGGTAGGACTAACAATCAGCCCCAGCATTTT. Encoded protein: CASSQGVGRTNNQPQHF.

On this clone itself: The sample has other DNA sequences that encode this CDR3 too. The rearrangement uses TRBV19 and TRBJ1-1; D uncertain. Germline V gives CDR1 LNHDA, CDR2 SQIVND (reference sequence). This CDR3 region has 13 residues. The ends were cut back, 0 bases at V and 3 bases at J, with 5 bases in the middle. CDR3 sequence reads: CASSIDRDTEAFF. As DNA, the CDR3 is TGTGCCAGTAGTATAGATCGGGACACTGAAGCTTTCTTT.

V gene TRBV4-1 combines with J gene TRBJ1-6, with a weak D call TRBD1 (5 bases). Germline assignment: CDR1 MGHRA and CDR2 YSYEKL. Trimming took off 4 bases at V and 0 bases at J, with 13 bases between the two ends. The CDR3 consists of 17 residues. CDR3 nucleotides: TGCGCCAGCAGCCGCACAGGTCCCAGCTCCTATAATTCACCCCTCCACTTT. Its translation is CASSRTGPSSYNSPLHF.

This clone was detected only a few times. CDR3 sequence: CAWRDTYNSPLHF. The CDR3, as DNA: TGTGCCTGGAGGGACACCTATAATTCACCCCTCCACTTT. The gene calls are TRBV30 and TRBJ1-6; D perhaps matches TRBD1 (5 bases). The germline CDR1 and CDR2 sequences are GTSNPN and SVGIG (reference sequence). The CDR3 has 13 residues. V lost 3 bases and J 2 bases, leaving 5 bases between the germline ends.

The chain carries TRBV18 and TRBJ2-3; D is perhaps TRBD1 (5 bases). V was trimmed by 3 bases and J by 0 bases, leaving 22 bases between them. Germline V gives CDR1 KGHSH, CDR2 LQKENI. The CDR3 has 19 amino acids. The CDR3 nucleotides read TGTGCCAGCTCACCGCGCTCCCCAGGGCCCCGTGCTAGCACAGATACGCAGTATTTT. It is translated as CASSPRSPGPRASTDTQYF.